A selection of T cell receptor beta chains follows, all from one sample in a study of PD-1 blockade in classical Hodgkin lymphoma. Method: immunoSEQ multiplex PCR; TCRdb's copy keeps in-frame clones and lacks some. The sample has about 6,800 clones; roughly 63% are singletons. The sequenced sample was CD8+ T cells from blood, obtained before the fourth cycle of nivolumab. These receptors were obtained from a human donor with classical Hodgkin lymphoma. CDR3s include the opening cysteine and the closing phenylalanine or tryptophan. A row's size may be missing; if present it is once, few, many or a size class.

CASRRRQGPFFEQYF | TRBV27 | - | TRBJ2-7
CSVEDAKAGLRSGANVLTF | TRBV29-1 | - | TRBJ2-6
CASSFTGNQPQHF | TRBV9 | - | TRBJ1-5
CASSPSQGALELFF | TRBV7-2 | - | TRBJ1-4
CASSPPGSSYEQYF | TRBV7-8 | few | TRBJ2-7
CASSQAPGRRISGNTIYF | TRBV14 | - | TRBJ1-3
CASRVDRGGQIHEQYF | TRBV2 | few | TRBJ2-7
CASSFVAGGADTQYF | TRBV27 | - | TRBJ2-3
CASSDPGQGTRETQYF | TRBV6-1 | - | TRBJ2-5
CASSLLAGRGPDEQYF | TRBV27 | - | TRBJ2-7
CASSPRQGAGKTVF | TRBV4-1 | - | TRBJ1-4
CASSLRGDYNSPLHF | TRBV13 | few | TRBJ1-6
CSVLAYEQYF | TRBV29-1 | once | TRBJ2-7
CASPTYEQYF | TRBV5-1 | - | TRBJ2-7
CVSRGGNLYGYTF | TRBV6-5 | few | TRBJ1-2
CAWSLGGTNQPQHF | TRBV30 | few | TRBJ1-5
CASSKGLEPLEQYF | TRBV9 | once | TRBJ2-7
CASRGQGIIYEQYF | TRBV11-2 | few | TRBJ2-7
CASSGVGEGYGYTF | TRBV19 | - | TRBJ1-2
CASSPPSGRQDEQFF | TRBV4-1 | - | TRBJ2-1
CASSPSRGTEETQYF | TRBV7-9 | - | TRBJ2-5
CASSTRDPAPTEAFF | TRBV27 | few | TRBJ1-1
CASSDGTSSYNEQFF | TRBV2 | - | TRBJ2-1
CASSQNGFYEQYF | TRBV5-6 | few | TRBJ2-7